The rows below give T cell receptor beta chains drawn from one sample of a study of T-cell reconstitution after alpha-beta-depleted transplantation in children. TCRdb passed the PCR reads through MiXCR, listing each CDR3 protein once. The data contain over 550,000 distinct CDR3 sequences, roughly a tenth of them seen just once; the ten biggest clones take up around 4%. The source material was PBMCs from the stem cell graft donor, sampled from the stem cell graft. Receptors were obtained from a human donor who donated a stem cell graft to a child with acute myeloid leukemia. CDR3s include the opening cysteine and the closing phenylalanine or tryptophan. The D gene is left open where the match is weak. Clone size is stated in some rows and not others, as once, few, many or a class when expanded.

clone_size	d_call	v_call	j_call	cdr3_aa	cdr3_nt
.	.	TRBV6-5	TRBJ2-7	CASSYSPVPGSYEQYF	TGTGCCAGCAGTTACAGCCCTGTTCCAGGTTCCTACGAGCAGTACTTC
few	TRBD1	TRBV10-3	TRBJ1-5	CAIGGRPGTGDISNQPQHF	TGTGCCATCGGCGGCCGCCCAGGGACAGGGGACATAAGCAATCAGCCCCAGCATTTT
.	TRBD2	TRBV4-3	TRBJ2-3	CASSQLAGVRSTDTQYF	TGCGCCAGCAGCCAGTTAGCGGGAGTTCGGTCCACAGATACGCAGTATTTT
.	.	TRBV7-9	TRBJ1-1	CASSLALGKTEAFF	TGTGCCAGCAGCTTAGCTCTGGGTAAGACTGAAGCTTTCTTT
few	.	TRBV5-1	TRBJ1-1	CASSLGTQPNFEAFF	TGCGCCAGCAGCTTGGGTACCCAGCCCAACTTTGAAGCTTTCTTT
.	TRBD2	TRBV5-4	TRBJ2-1	CASSYGSGPFGNEQFF	TGTGCCAGCAGCTATGGTAGCGGGCCCTTCGGCAATGAGCAGTTCTTC
many	TRBD2	TRBV4-2	TRBJ2-1	CASSQDQRGAYNEQFF	TGTGCCAGCAGCCAAGACCAGCGGGGCGCCTACAATGAGCAGTTCTTC
.	.	TRBV20-1	TRBJ1-1	CSARRANTEAFF	TGCAGTGCTAGGAGGGCGAACACTGAAGCTTTCTTT
few	TRBD2	TRBV11-2	TRBJ2-5	CASSAGPGTSGRSETQYF	TGTGCCAGCAGCGCCGGTCCCGGGACTAGCGGGAGATCGGAGACCCAGTACTTC
.	TRBD2	TRBV7-9	TRBJ2-7	CASSLITSGTYEQYF	TGTGCCAGCAGCTTAATAACTAGCGGTACCTACGAGCAGTACTTC
many	TRBD2	TRBV7-6	TRBJ2-7	CASSSFLLAGAKEQYF	TGTGCCAGCAGCTCCTTTTTACTAGCGGGAGCTAAAGAGCAGTACTTC
few	.	TRBV6-1	TRBJ2-7	CASRARQVEGEQYF	TGTGCCAGCAGGGCGCGACAGGTAGAGGGCGAGCAGTACTTC
many	.	TRBV28	TRBJ2-5	CASSPGAGAGETQYF	TGTGCCAGCAGTCCCGGGGCGGGGGCCGGAGAGACCCAGTACTTC
many	.	TRBV7-6	TRBJ1-1	CASSLGQVNTEAFF	TGTGCCAGCAGCTTGGGGCAGGTGAACACTGAAGCTTTCTTT
few	TRBD2	TRBV4-3	TRBJ2-5	CASSQDAASGSQETQYF	TGCGCCAGCAGCCAAGATGCTGCTAGCGGGAGTCAAGAGACCCAGTACTTC
.	.	TRBV29-1	TRBJ1-1	CSVEGGTTEAFF	TGCAGCGTTGAAGGGGGGACCACTGAAGCTTTCTTT
few	TRBD2	TRBV3-1	TRBJ2-1	CASSFGTSESSYNEQFF	TGTGCCAGCAGTTTCGGGACTAGCGAGAGCTCCTACAATGAGCAGTTCTTC
.	.	TRBV7-9	TRBJ2-6	CASSTTGNGANVLTF	TGTGCCAGCAGCACTACAGGGAATGGGGCCAACGTCCTGACTTTC
few	TRBD2	TRBV29-1	TRBJ2-3	CSVVVSGSSDTQYF	TGCAGCGTTGTAGTTAGCGGGAGCTCAGATACGCAGTATTTT
few	.	TRBV7-9	TRBJ1-5	CASSLAPPIGNLLSNQPQHF	TGTGCCAGCAGCTTAGCCCCACCGATAGGAAACCTTCTTAGCAATCAGCCCCAGCATTTT
many	.	TRBV29-1	TRBJ2-1	CSVVSRESENEQFF	TGCAGCGTTGTGAGCAGGGAAAGCGAAAATGAGCAGTTCTTC
.	.	TRBV3-2	TRBJ1-4	CASSTRTGFGNEKLFF	TGTGCCAGCTCCACGCGGACAGGCTTTGGTAATGAAAAACTGTTTTTT
.	TRBD2	TRBV29-1	TRBJ2-1	CSVEGREGYNEQFF	TGCAGCGTTGAGGGGCGGGAGGGCTACAATGAGCAGTTCTTC
few	.	TRBV20-1	TRBJ1-4	CSGFGQLNEKLFF	TGCAGTGGCTTTGGACAGCTTAATGAAAAACTGTTTTTT
few	.	TRBV5-1	TRBJ2-5	CASLRGDATTQETQYF	TGCGCCAGCCTCAGGGGGGACGCCACAACACAAGAGACCCAGTACTTC
few	.	TRBV7-8	TRBJ2-7	CASSLGLRGSYEQYF	TGTGCCAGCAGTTTAGGCCTCAGAGGCAGTTACGAGCAGTACTTC
.	.	TRBV12-3/TRBV12-4	TRBJ2-3	CASSETKTFTDTQYF	TGTGCCAGCAGTGAGACTAAGACGTTCACAGATACGCAGTATTTT
.	.	TRBV12-3/TRBV12-4	TRBJ2-5	CASSSWGDEETQYF	TGTGCCAGCAGTTCCTGGGGGGATGAAGAGACCCAGTACTTC
few	TRBD2	TRBV29-1	TRBJ2-5	CSVGGTSGRGTQYF	TGCAGCGTGGGTGGGACTAGCGGGAGAGGAACCCAGTACTTC
.	.	TRBV11-2	TRBJ2-1	CASSKNENEQFF	TGTGCCAGCAGCAAAAATGAGAATGAGCAGTTCTTC
many	TRBD2	TRBV4-2	TRBJ2-7	CASSQEASGFYEQYF	TGTGCCAGCAGCCAAGAGGCTAGCGGGTTCTACGAGCAGTACTTC
.	.	TRBV21-1	TRBJ2-3	CASSNMLAGVADTQYF	TGTGCCAGCAGCAATATGCTAGCGGGAGTGGCAGATACGCAGTATTTT
.	.	TRBV6-5	TRBJ2-1	CASSPRTDYNEQFF	TGTGCCAGCAGTCCGAGGACGGATTACAATGAGCAGTTCTTC
.	.	TRBV12-3/TRBV12-4	TRBJ1-2	CASSPGGSTMRSTF	TGTGCCAGCAGTCCGGGGGGGTCAACGATGCGCTCCACCTTC
many	TRBD2	TRBV28	TRBJ2-1	CASSSLTSGRMEQFF	TGTGCCAGCAGTTCTCTGACTAGCGGGAGAATGGAGCAGTTCTTC
many	TRBD2	TRBV20-1	TRBJ2-1	CSARDGRFYNEQFF	TGCAGTGCCAGGGACGGGAGGTTCTACAATGAGCAGTTCTTC
few	TRBD2	TRBV28	TRBJ2-2	CASSSLGGTGELFF	TGTGCCAGCAGTTCGTTGGGAGGGACCGGGGAGCTGTTTTTT
.	.	TRBV5-1	TRBJ2-7	CASRLPMGGDEQYF	TGCGCCAGCCGGCTCCCCATGGGCGGGGACGAGCAGTACTTC
.	.	TRBV9	TRBJ1-1	CASSVGMGAGNTEAFF	TGTGCCAGCAGCGTCGGGATGGGGGCCGGGAACACTGAAGCTTTCTTT
many	.	TRBV2	TRBJ2-7	CASSELDEQYF	TGTGCCAGCAGTGAGCTGGACGAGCAGTACTTC
many	.	TRBV20-1	TRBJ2-1	CSARDPSAGTPNEQFF	TGCAGTGCTAGAGATCCATCAGCAGGGACCCCCAATGAGCAGTTCTTC
many	.	TRBV27	TRBJ2-1	CASIQQGRGDNEQFF	TGTGCCAGTATCCAACAGGGTAGAGGGGACAATGAGCAGTTCTTC
few	.	TRBV5-1	TRBJ2-7	CASSLLGQDRSYEQYF	TGCGCCAGCAGCTTGCTCGGGCAGGACCGATCCTACGAGCAGTACTTC
.	TRBD1	TRBV7-3	TRBJ2-4	CASSDDRGAKNIQYF	TGTGCCAGCAGCGACGACAGGGGTGCCAAAAACATTCAGTACTTC
.	.	TRBV20-1	TRBJ2-5	CSARLSSGTQYF	TGCAGTGCGAGACTCTCCTCGGGGACCCAGTACTTC
.	TRBD2	TRBV7-8	TRBJ2-1	CASSFRTSEINEQFF	TGTGCCAGCAGCTTTCGGACTAGCGAGATAAATGAGCAGTTCTTC
many	.	TRBV6-2/TRBV6-3	TRBJ2-1	CASKDWLSDEQFF	TGTGCCAGCAAGGACTGGCTTTCGGATGAGCAGTTCTTC
many	TRBD2	TRBV6-5	TRBJ2-1	CASSYSATSLNEQFF	TGTGCCAGCAGTTACTCGGCGACTAGCCTGAATGAGCAGTTCTTC
many	TRBD2	TRBV3-1	TRBJ2-3	CASSKYWTSGSADTQYF	TGTGCCAGCAGCAAATACTGGACTAGCGGGAGTGCCGATACGCAGTATTTT
few	.	TRBV7-2	TRBJ2-1	CATLYLGIF	TGTGCCACCCTCTACCTGGGGATCTTC
many	TRBD2	TRBV5-1	TRBJ2-7	CASSLAQGGIDEQYF	TGCGCCAGCAGCTTGGCTCAGGGAGGGATCGACGAGCAGTACTTC
.	.	TRBV5-1	TRBJ2-1	CASSLARAEQFF	TGCGCCAGCAGCTTGGCCCGGGCTGAGCAGTTCTTC
.	.	TRBV6-2/TRBV6-3	TRBJ2-7	CASRPLLGRANEQYF	TGTGCCAGCAGGCCGCTCCTGGGCAGGGCCAACGAGCAGTACTTC
.	.	TRBV7-9	TRBJ1-6	CASSSEGNSPLHF	TGTGCCAGCAGCTCAGAGGGGAATTCACCCCTCCACTTT
many	TRBD1	TRBV10-3	TRBJ1-6	CAISGGTGQSSLHF	TGTGCCATCAGTGGTGGGACAGGCCAGTCTTCCCTCCACTTT
many	.	TRBV7-2	TRBJ2-1	CASSLSAYNEQFF	TGTGCCAGCAGCTTATCGGCATACAATGAGCAGTTCTTC
.	.	TRBV20-1	TRBJ2-7	CSGAGHSYEQYF	TGCAGTGGAGCGGGTCACTCCTACGAGCAGTACTTC
many	.	TRBV10-3	TRBJ2-2	CAISEGVTGELFF	TGTGCCATCAGTGAGGGGGTCACCGGGGAGCTGTTTTTT
.	TRBD1	TRBV7-2	TRBJ1-4	CASRQGTNEKLFF	TGTGCCAGCAGACAGGGGACTAATGAAAAACTGTTTTTT
.	.	TRBV20-1	TRBJ2-3	CSASSPYDRKFADTQYF	TGCAGTGCTAGTTCCCCCTACGACAGGAAATTCGCAGATACGCAGTATTTT